The 9 T cell receptor beta chains listed next were all sequenced from one sample in a study of blood T cell repertoires in COVID-19. The repertoire was sequenced with immunoSEQ multiplex PCR; TCRdb's copy has only in-frame clones and lacks some. The sample carries 200,000 to 250,000 clones, approximately 85% recorded once. Material for sequencing was PBMCs or T cells enriched from blood (not recorded which). The receptors shown here come from a woman aged 45-65 years who had recovered from COVID-19.

This chain connects TRBV19 to TRBJ1-2, with 8 positions matching TRBD1. This CDR3 has 17 residues. The V gene end was trimmed by 2 bases and the J gene end by 1 base; junction bases not matched to a gene: 9. Germline assignment: CDR1 LNHDA and CDR2 SQIVND (reference sequence). The CDR3 region is CASSIRPGQARNYGYTF. The CDR3 DNA reads TGTGCCAGTAGTATAAGGCCGGGACAGGCTCGTAACTATGGCTACACCTTC.

This chain joins TRBV4-3 and TRBJ1-3; 8 nucleotides align to TRBD1. This CDR3 region has 15 residues. CDR1 is LGHNA, CDR2 YSLEER, per germline. V gave up 0 bases and J gave up 2 bases; unmatched junction bases: 0. The CDR3 spells CASSQDRGPGNTIYF. In DNA form, the CDR3 reads TGCGCCAGCAGCCAAGACAGGGGGCCTGGAAACACCATATATTTT.

The rearrangement uses TRBV7-3 and TRBJ2-1, with 8 nucleotides matching TRBD2. Germline CDR1 SGHTA, CDR2 FQGTGA. The CDR3 is 14 residues long. The V and J ends lost 0 bases and 7 bases, in that order; junction bases with no gene match: 2. The CDR3 reads CASSLTTSVNEQFF. The CDR3 DNA reads as TGTGCCAGCAGCTTAACGACTAGCGTTAATGAGCAGTTCTTC.

The rearrangement joins TRBV2 to TRBJ1-1; possible D gene TRBD1, 6 bases. The V and J ends lost 4 bases and 3 bases respectively, with 9 bases between them. Germline-derived CDR1 and CDR2 are SNHLY and FYNNEI. CDR3 length: 13 amino acids. The CDR3 DNA reads TGTGCCAGCAGTGGGGACATCTACACTGAAGCTTTCTTT. Translated, it gives CASSGDIYTEAFF.

V usage is TRBV4-1 and J usage is TRBJ2-1; D might be TRBD1 (5 bases). Germline loops: CDR1 MGHRA, CDR2 YSYEKL. Trimming pared 1 base from V and 8 bases from J, leaving 18 bases between. The length of the CDR3 is 16 residues. CDR3 in DNA: TGCGCCAGCAGCCAAGGAAGACTGGGTTGGGGCGATGAGCAGTTCTTC. Translation: CASSQGRLGWGDEQFF.

This clone was recorded a few times. The chain recombines TRBV29-1 with TRBJ2-7; D uncertain. The CDR3 has 15 amino acids. Germline values: CDR1 SQVTM, CDR2 ANQGSEA. Trimming took 4 bases from V and 3 from J, leaving 19 bases between them. As DNA, the CDR3 is TGCAGCGTTGGCCCACAGCTTGGGCCGTTCTACGAGCAGTACTTC. Its protein product is CSVGPQLGPFYEQYF.

The table lists this clone with a count of one. The chain employs TRBV18 and TRBJ1-2; TRBD1 agrees at 7 bases. V trimming: 8 bases; J trimming: 8 bases; junction bases outside the gene matches: 14. The CDR3 spans 14 residues. Germline V gives CDR1 KGHSH, CDR2 LQKENI. The CDR3 sequence: CASDGRDSWDGYTF. The CDR3 nucleotides read TGTGCCAGCGACGGAAGGGACAGTTGGGACGGCTACACCTTC. Full variable domain (rest looked up from reference TRBV18 and TRBJ1-2): NAGVMQNPRHLVRRRGQEARLRCSPMKGHSHVYWYRQLPEEGLKFMVYLQKENIIDESGMPKERFSAEFPKEGPSILRIQQVVRGDSAAYFCASDGRDSWDGYTFGSGTRLTVV.

The chain combines TRBV6-5 with TRBJ2-3; no firm D call. The CDR3 length is 12 residues. Germline V gene data show CDR1 as MNHEY and CDR2 as SVGAGI. Trimming pared 10 bases from V and 4 bases from J, leaving 12 bases between. The CDR3 DNA reads TGTGCCACTCGAGAATCCTCAGATACGCAGTATTTT. Protein: CATRESSDTQYF.

The gene calls are TRBV14 and TRBJ1-4; TRBD1 agrees at 7 bases. J lost 4 bases, V lost 5 bases, and 7 bases had no gene match. This CDR3 is 15 amino acids long. CDR1 SGHDN and CDR2 FVKESK come from the germline V gene. This CDR3 is CASSKRQGFNEKLFF. Here the CDR3 DNA reads TGTGCCAGCAGCAAACGACAGGGCTTTAATGAAAAACTGTTTTTT.